Below, 27 T cell receptor beta chains from the same sample are listed, as sequenced in a study of blood T cell repertoires in COVID-19. Measured with immunoSEQ multiplex PCR; TCRdb has only the in-frame clones, and not every one. The table has about 230,000 clones, around four fifths seen once. The sequenced material came from peripheral blood. The receptors were gathered from a woman in her seventies with active or convalescent COVID-19.

This clone was observed a few times. The J gene is TRBJ2-7, the V gene TRBV27; 10 bases are shared with TRBD1. Germline V lookup: CDR1 MNHEY, CDR2 SMNVEV (reference sequence). Trimming took 3 bases from V and 2 from J; bases not matched to a gene: 10. This CDR3 has 17 amino acids. This chain's CDR3 is CASSFQTPGTGAYEQYF. The CDR3 region has the DNA TGTGCCAGCAGTTTCCAAACCCCCGGGACAGGGGCCTACGAGCAGTACTTC.

The chain carries TRBV7-9 and TRBJ1-4, with TRBD1 matching over 9 bases. Germline assignment: CDR1 SEHNR and CDR2 FQNEAQ (reference sequence). The CDR3 runs 15 residues. V lost 5 bases, J lost 6 bases, and 7 bases stayed unmatched. This CDR3 is CASSGWGQGDEKLFF. In DNA form, the CDR3 reads TGTGCCAGCAGCGGGTGGGGACAGGGTGATGAAAAACTGTTTTTT.

This clone was observed once. V is TRBV5-1 and J is TRBJ2-2; the match to TRBD2 covers 9 bases. The germline CDR1 and CDR2 sequences are SGHRS and YFSETQ. After removal of 5 bases from V and 4 bases from J, the junction contained 9 bases not matched to a gene. CDR3 length: 16 amino acids. As DNA, the CDR3 is TGCGCCAGCAGGTCCGGGGCTAGCGGGGTCACCGGGGAGCTGTTTTTT. It translates to CASRSGASGVTGELFF.

The chain links TRBV5-6 to TRBJ1-2, with 7 bases aligning to TRBD1. Germline values: CDR1 SGHDT, CDR2 YYEEEE. The CDR3 loop spans 14 amino acids. The V and J ends lost 2 bases and 4 bases, in that order; junction bases with no gene match: 5. Here the CDR3 DNA reads TGTGCCAGCAGCTTCCCAGGGGGAGGCTATGGCTACACCTTC. Translation: CASSFPGGGYGYTF.

The chain recombines TRBV5-1 with TRBJ1-4; 8 bases line up with TRBD1. Germline lookup yields CDR1 SGHRS and CDR2 YFSETQ. The CDR3 consists of 16 residues. Losses at the gene ends were 3 bases for V and 7 bases for J; bases not matched to a gene: 11. The CDR3 nucleotides are TGCGCCAGCAGCTCTGCTGGACAGGGAGGAGGTGAAAAACTGTTTTTT. Its protein product is CASSSAGQGGGEKLFF.

The chain couples TRBV18 to TRBJ2-7; the match to TRBD2 covers 8 bases. CDR3 length: 15 amino acids. The V gene end was trimmed by 3 bases and the J gene end by 2 bases; junction bases not matched to a gene: 6. Germline V gives CDR1 KGHSH, CDR2 LQKENI. CDR3 sequence (DNA): TGTGCCAGCTCACCCTCGGGGGGGCCTCCCTACGAGCAGTACTTC. Its translation is CASSPSGGPPYEQYF.

This chain links TRBV5-1 with TRBJ2-5, with 9 bases aligning to TRBD1. The CDR3 is 15 residues long. The germline gives CDR1 SGHRS, CDR2 YFSETQ. The ends lost 4 bases at V and 4 bases at J; junction bases unmatched: 8. The CDR3 region has the DNA TGCGCCAGCAGCCCACAACTGACAGGGGGAGAGACCCAGTACTTC. Translating gives CASSPQLTGGETQYF.

The rearrangement joins TRBV12-3 or TRBV12-4 to TRBJ2-7; the match to TRBD1 covers 10 bases. The CDR3 sequence is 12 residues long. V gave up 5 bases and J gave up 7 bases; unmatched junction bases: 2. The CDR3 sequence is CASSPDRGEQYF. The CDR3 DNA reads as TGTGCCAGCAGTCCGGACAGGGGGGAGCAGTACTTC.

The chain joins TRBV10-1 to TRBJ2-1; 10 nucleotides line up with TRBD2. Germline V lookup: CDR1 WNHNN, CDR2 SYGVQD (reference sequence). Trimming at V came to 4 bases and at J to 4 bases, leaving 7 bases not matched to a gene. This CDR3 region has 16 residues. The CDR3 here is CASSGSLAGAYNEQFF. CDR3 nucleotides: TGCGCCAGCAGTGGGTCTCTAGCGGGGGCGTACAATGAGCAGTTCTTC.

The chain has TRBV2 and TRBJ1-2, with D tentatively TRBD1 (5 bases). Trimming took off 6 bases at V and 4 bases at J, with 18 bases between the two ends. CDR1 is SNHLY and CDR2 is FYNNEI in the germline V gene. The CDR3 spans 15 residues. CDR3 region: CASRTLTAGSYGYTF. The CDR3 nucleotides read TGTGCCAGCAGGACCCTGACAGCCGGAAGCTATGGCTACACCTTC.

This rearrangement joins TRBV6-5 to TRBJ1-3, with no clear D. Trimming left V 0 bases short and J 2 bases short, with 8 bases between. CDR3 length: 15 amino acids. Germline assignment: CDR1 MNHEY and CDR2 SVGAGI. This chain's CDR3 is CASSYSRQAGNTIYF. The CDR3 bases are TGTGCCAGCAGTTACTCTCGGCAGGCTGGAAACACCATATATTTT.

The chain couples TRBV6-5 to TRBJ2-7; 9 bases match TRBD2. The germline gives CDR1 MNHEY, CDR2 SVGAGI. This CDR3 is built from 16 residues. J was trimmed by 0 bases and V by 2 bases; bases with no gene match: 5. The CDR3 nucleotides read TGTGCCAGCAGTTACGAAGTTAGCGGGAGCTCCTACGAGCAGTACTTC. This codes for CASSYEVSGSSYEQYF.

The table lists this clone with a count of one. V gene TRBV2 combines with J gene TRBJ2-5; 11 bases map to TRBD2. The J segment lost 1 base and the V segment lost 6 bases, leaving 4 bases of the junction unmatched. Germline CDR1 SNHLY, CDR2 FYNNEI. This CDR3 contains 15 residues. The CDR3 nucleotides are TGTGCCAGCAGGGGACTAGCGGCGTCCCAAGAGACCCAGTACTTC. Translation gives CASRGLAASQETQYF.

CDR3 DNA sequence: TGTGCCAGCAGTTTGAAAGGGGTGGTTTACGGGACTAATGAAAAACTGTTTTTT. Translating gives CASSLKGVVYGTNEKLFF. J is TRBJ1-4 and V is TRBV27; tentative D call: TRBD1 (5 bases). The V gene's germline CDR1 is MNHEY and CDR2 SMNVEV (reference sequence). V was trimmed by 3 bases and J by 2 bases, leaving 19 bases between them. The CDR3 runs 18 residues.

The chain combines TRBV30 with TRBJ2-3; D is unresolved. Germline CDR1 and CDR2: GTSNPN and SVGIG (reference sequence). Trimming pared 2 bases from V and 2 bases from J, leaving 5 bases between. The CDR3 is 12 amino acids. CDR3 sequence (DNA): TGTGCCTGGAGTCCTTCCACAGATACGCAGTATTTT. It specifies CAWSPSTDTQYF.

The chain recombines TRBV6-5 with TRBJ1-2; 7 bases fit TRBD1. V was clipped by 6 bases and J by 1 base; unmatched bases: 8. There are 15 residues in the CDR3. From germline, CDR1 is MNHEY and CDR2 SVGAGI. Here the CDR3 DNA reads TGTGCCAGCAGCTCTGGGACAGCTGATAACTATGGCTACACCTTC. Its protein is CASSSGTADNYGYTF.

The chain combines TRBV5-1 with TRBJ1-4; unclear D gene. The CDR3 spans 13 residues. Germline V CDR1 and CDR2: SGHRS, YFSETQ. V was trimmed by 4 bases and J by 8 bases, leaving 12 bases between them. The CDR3 loop is CASSPEFSEKLFF. DNA of the CDR3: TGCGCCAGCAGCCCTGAGTTCTCCGAAAAACTGTTTTTT.

The CDR3 here is CASSLGGGSADTQYF. CDR3 DNA sequence: TGTGCCAGCAGCCTCGGAGGGGGCAGCGCAGATACGCAGTATTTT. This rearrangement joins TRBV14 to TRBJ2-3; D is possibly TRBD1 (7 bases). The V end was cut by 4 bases, the J end by 4 bases, with 15 bases between. CDR1 and CDR2 from the germline V gene are SGHDN and FVKESK. The length of the CDR3 is 15 residues. The full variable domain, rest sourced from reference TRBV14 and TRBJ2-3, is EAGVTQFPSHSVIEKGQTVTLRCDPISGHDNLYWYRRVMGKEIKFLLHFVKESKQDESGMPNNRFLAERTGGTYSTLKVQPAELEDSGVYFCASSLGGGSADTQYFGPGTRLTVL.

The chain has TRBV10-3 and TRBJ2-2; 9 bases align to TRBD1. The CDR3 spans 15 residues. The V segment lost 6 bases and the J segment 1 base; nucleotides outside the gene matches: 3. Germline-derived CDR1 and CDR2 are ENHRY and SYGVKD. Here the CDR3 reads CAISTGQGNTGELFF. CDR3 in DNA: TGTGCCATCAGCACGGGACAGGGGAACACCGGGGAGCTGTTTTTT.

This clone was seen only once. This chain connects TRBV18 to TRBJ2-7; the match to TRBD2 covers 8 bases. Per germline, CDR1 KGHSH and CDR2 LQKENI. The CDR3 is made up of 14 amino acids. V lost 5 bases and J lost 2; bases outside the gene matches: 5. CDR3 bases: TGTGCCAGCTCAGTAACTAGCGGAGCCTACGAGCAGTACTTC. This translates into CASSVTSGAYEQYF.

The genes are TRBV12-3 or TRBV12-4 and TRBJ1-5; the match to TRBD1 covers 7 bases. The CDR3 totals 12 residues. The V gene end was trimmed by 6 bases and the J gene end by 4 bases; junction bases not matched to a gene: 0. DNA of the CDR3: TGTGCCAGCAGACAGGGGAATCAGCCCCAGCATTTT. As protein: CASRQGNQPQHF.

The chain employs TRBV11-2 and TRBJ2-2, with D maybe TRBD1 (6 bases). The V and J ends lost 5 bases and 1 base respectively, with 11 bases between them. This CDR3 is 15 amino acids long. Per germline, CDR1 SGHAT and CDR2 FQNNGV. The CDR3 protein is CASSQGQLNTGELFF. The CDR3 DNA reads TGTGCCAGCAGCCAAGGACAGCTGAACACCGGGGAGCTGTTTTTT.

The V and J genes are TRBV5-1 and TRBJ2-2; D not certain. The germline V gene encodes CDR1 SGHRS and CDR2 YFSETQ. The V and J ends lost 1 base and 2 bases respectively, with 12 bases between them. This CDR3 has 16 residues. CDR3 protein: CASSLMETSNTGELFF. The DNA for the CDR3 is TGCGCCAGCAGCTTGATGGAGACTTCTAACACCGGGGAGCTGTTTTTT.

Here the CDR3 DNA reads TGTGCCAGCAGTGAAGCGATTACTGGACTAGCGAGAGACGGAAAAGAGACCCAGTACTTC. It encodes CASSEAITGLARDGKETQYF. The chain links TRBV2 to TRBJ2-5, with TRBD2 matching over 9 bases. The CDR3 loop spans 20 amino acids. Looked up from germline, CDR1 is SNHLY and CDR2 is FYNNEI. Germline trimming cut 0 bases from V and 3 bases from J; bases unmatched to any gene: 17.

V usage is TRBV12-5 and J usage is TRBJ1-1; D unresolved. Germline V lookup: CDR1 LGHNT, CDR2 FRNRAP. Trimming shortened V by 4 bases and J by 0 bases, and 15 bases separated the two germline ends. CDR3 length: 16 amino acids. This chain's CDR3 is CASGSLRETMNTEAFF. CDR3 bases: TGTGCTAGTGGTTCCCTCCGGGAGACCATGAACACTGAAGCTTTCTTT. Together with reference TRBV12-5 and TRBJ1-1, the CDR3 gives the full variable domain: DARVTQTPRHKVTEMGQEVTMRCQPILGHNTVFWYRQTMMQGLELLAYFRNRAPLDDSGMPKDRFSAEMPDATLATLKIQPSEPRDSAVYFCASGSLRETMNTEAFFGQGTRLTVV.

The chain has TRBV28 and TRBJ2-2; no clear D gene. Looked up from germline, CDR1 is MDHEN and CDR2 is SYDVKM. The CDR3 is made up of 16 amino acids. The V end lost 5 bases, the J end lost 0 bases, and 13 bases lay between the germline ends. Here the CDR3 DNA reads TGTGCCAGCAGTCCCCCCGATGGGCCGAACACCGGGGAGCTGTTTTTT. Translating gives CASSPPDGPNTGELFF.

This chain links TRBV29-1 with TRBJ2-1; 12 nucleotides align to TRBD2. Germline lookup yields CDR1 SQVTM and CDR2 ANQGSEA. This CDR3 comprises 14 residues. Trimming at V came to 7 bases and at J to 9 bases, leaving 10 bases not matched to a gene. The CDR3 here is CSARLAGALGEQFF. CDR3 nucleotide sequence: TGCAGCGCCCGACTAGCGGGAGCTTTGGGTGAGCAGTTCTTC.